One sample yielded the 29 T cell receptor beta chains listed below, sequenced in a study of spatial heterogeneity in lung cancer. Described time point: blood at routine non-recurrence follow-up after resection. TCRdb used MiXCR to reprocess the 5' RACE reads, holding one entry per CDR3 protein. The table has approximately 93,000 distinct CDR3 sequences, 15% to 20% seen once. Sequenced material: PBMCs, taken at follow-up. The receptors derive from a male donor with early-stage non-small cell lung cancer.

This clonotype was seen more than once but under ten times. J is TRBJ1-1 and V is TRBV11-2; D remains unclear. This CDR3 has 13 residues. V gave up 7 bases and J gave up 0 bases, with 9 bases separating them. Germline-derived CDR1 and CDR2 are SGHAT and FQNNGV. As DNA, the CDR3 is TGTGCCAGCACCCGGACGGTGAACACTGAAGCTTTCTTT. It specifies CASTRTVNTEAFF.

The chain recombines TRBV7-6 with TRBJ1-1; D may be TRBD1 (6 bases). The CDR3 consists of 14 residues. The V end lost 5 bases, the J end lost 2 bases, and 12 bases lay between the germline ends. The germline V gene has CDR1 SGHVS and CDR2 FNYEAQ. CDR3 protein: CASSAGQTNTEAFF. DNA of the CDR3: TGTGCCAGCAGCGCCGGACAGACCAACACTGAAGCTTTCTTT.

This clonotype occurred a few times. The rearrangement uses TRBV5-1 and TRBJ2-3; TRBD2 matches 7 bases. Germline V gene lookup returns CDR1 SGHRS and CDR2 YFSETQ. CDR3 size: 14 residues. The V segment lost 4 bases and the J segment 2 bases; nucleotides outside the gene matches: 4. CDR3 sequence: CASSLGTTTDTQYF. The DNA of the CDR3 is TGCGCCAGCAGCCTAGGGACTACCACAGATACGCAGTATTTT. The variable domain in full, with the rest retrieved from reference TRBV5-1 and TRBJ2-3, is KAGVTQTPRYLIKTRGQQVTLSCSPISGHRSVSWYQQTPGQGLQFLFEYFSETQRNKGNFPGRFSGRQFSNSRSEMNVSTLELGDSALYLCASSLGTTTDTQYFGPGTRLTVL.

V and J are TRBV7-8 and TRBJ2-2; D not certain. Trimming shortened V by 2 bases and J by 0 bases, and 10 bases separated the two germline ends. The CDR3 consists of 16 residues. Germline-derived CDR1 and CDR2 are SGHVS and FQNEAQ. CDR3 coding DNA: TGTGCCAGCAGCTTAATGGCACAGACGAACACCGGGGAGCTGTTTTTT. This translates into CASSLMAQTNTGELFF.

This clonotype has only a few counts. The rearrangement joins TRBV6-5 to TRBJ1-1, with D hard to call. CDR1 is MNHEY, CDR2 SVGAGI, per germline. V lost 4 bases and J 1 base, leaving 13 bases between the germline ends. The CDR3 sequence is 15 residues long. CDR3 nucleotide sequence: TGTGCCAGCAGTTCCCCAAGGGCGGGGAACACTGAAGCTTTCTTT. Protein: CASSSPRAGNTEAFF.

This rearrangement joins TRBV6-1 to TRBJ1-5, with D possibly being TRBD1 (6 bases). V dropped 6 bases and J dropped 4 bases, with 13 bases sitting between them. In germline, CDR1 is MNHNS, CDR2 SASEGT. The CDR3 has 14 residues. CDR3 in DNA: TGTGCCAGCAGGGGTTCGACAGGTAATCAGCCCCAGCATTTT. Amino acids: CASRGSTGNQPQHF.

The rearrangement joins TRBV6-2 or TRBV6-3 to TRBJ1-2; 9 nucleotides agree with TRBD1. Per germline, CDR1 MNHEY and CDR2 SVGEGT. The V segment lost 6 bases and the J segment 3 bases; nucleotides outside the gene matches: 11. CDR3 length equals 16 residues. The CDR3 DNA reads TGTGCCAGCAGACGGACAGGGGACCCTCACTACTATGGCTACACCTTC. Translation: CASRRTGDPHYYGYTF.

The chain links TRBV12-3 or TRBV12-4 to TRBJ1-2; 11 nucleotides match TRBD1. V was pared by 6 bases and J by 3 bases, with 6 bases of the junction left unmatched. CDR3 length: 15 amino acids. The CDR3 nucleotides read TGTGCCAGCAGGTGGACAGGGGGCATCGACTATGGCTACACCTTC. It yields the protein CASRWTGGIDYGYTF.

This clonotype was recorded a few times. This rearrangement joins TRBV7-2 to TRBJ1-1; D uncertain. This CDR3 comprises 11 residues. Trimming removed 5 bases at V and 6 bases at J, with 7 bases between. Germline-derived CDR1 and CDR2 are SGHTA and FQGNSA. The CDR3 DNA follows: TGTGCCAGCAGCCTCAGATCTGAAGCTTTCTTT. Amino acid sequence: CASSLRSEAFF.

This clonotype was found many times. The chain carries TRBV12-3 or TRBV12-4 and TRBJ1-5, with TRBD1 identical over 9 bases. This CDR3 region has 14 residues. V was clipped by 7 bases and J by 3 bases; unmatched bases: 4. The CDR3 region has the DNA TGTGCCAGCACCGGGACAGGGAACAATCAGCCCCAGCATTTT. This gives the protein CASTGTGNNQPQHF.

This clonotype was observed at least ten times. CDR3 in amino acids: CSVDRAYNEQFF. CDR3 DNA: TGCAGCGTTGACAGAGCCTACAATGAGCAGTTCTTC. V and J are TRBV29-1 and TRBJ2-1; no definite D call. Germline V gene data show CDR1 as SQVTM and CDR2 as ANQGSEA. The CDR3 contains 12 residues. The V and J ends lost 3 bases and 2 bases respectively, with 5 bases between them.

The chain employs TRBV19 and TRBJ2-5, with a tentative D call TRBD2 (6 bases). CDR3 length: 14 amino acids. The V gene's germline CDR1 is LNHDA and CDR2 SQIVND (reference sequence). V gave up 3 bases and J gave up 2 bases, with 10 bases separating them. This CDR3 is CASSMGGAQETQYF. In DNA form, the CDR3 reads TGTGCCAGTAGTATGGGCGGGGCACAAGAGACCCAGTACTTC. Full variable domain (missing parts from reference TRBV19 and TRBJ2-5): DGGITQSPKYLFRKEGQNVTLSCEQNLNHDAMYWYRQDPGQGLRLIYYSQIVNDFQKGDIAEGYSVSREKKESFPLTVTSAQKNPTAFYLCASSMGGAQETQYFGPGTRLLVL.

V gene TRBV28 combines with J gene TRBJ2-2; 8 bases fit TRBD1. This CDR3 contains 14 residues. Germline trimming cut 6 bases from V and 1 base from J; bases unmatched to any gene: 1. CDR1 and CDR2 (germline): MDHEN, SYDVKM. In DNA form, the CDR3 reads TGTGCCAGCAGCGGACAGGGGAACACCGGGGAGCTGTTTTTT. Protein product: CASSGQGNTGELFF.

This clonotype was observed many times. CDR3 protein: CASSREFGEKGYTF. The DNA for the CDR3 is TGTGCCAGCAGCCGGGAGTTCGGTGAAAAGGGCTACACCTTC. This chain joins TRBV7-2 and TRBJ1-2; D gene uncertain. V dropped 5 bases and J dropped 8 bases, with 18 bases sitting between them. Looked up from germline, CDR1 is SGHTA and CDR2 is FQGNSA. CDR3 length equals 14 residues.

The chain links TRBV10-3 to TRBJ2-1, with D perhaps TRBD2 (6 bases). V lost 4 bases and J 5 bases, leaving 9 bases between the germline ends. CDR1 is ENHRY and CDR2 is SYGVKD in the germline V gene. The CDR3 covers 13 residues. The CDR3 spells CAISGRGNNEQFF. The CDR3 DNA sequence: TGTGCCATCAGTGGCCGGGGGAACAATGAGCAGTTCTTC.

The table lists this clonotype with many counts. The chain employs TRBV7-9 and TRBJ2-7; D uncertain. CDR3 length: 14 residues. The ends were cut back, 8 bases at V and 0 bases at J, with 14 bases in the middle. Germline V lookup: CDR1 SEHNR, CDR2 FQNEAQ (reference sequence). The CDR3 nucleotides are TGTGCCAGCGCCTCGGGCAGGAGCTCCTACGAGCAGTACTTC. This translates into CASASGRSSYEQYF.

The V gene is TRBV3-1, the J gene TRBJ2-3; a possible D gene is TRBD1 (5 bases). Germline lookup yields CDR1 LGHDT and CDR2 YNNKEL (reference sequence). Trimming removed 0 bases from V and 2 bases from J, with 12 bases in between. There are 16 residues in the CDR3. The CDR3 bases are TGTGCCAGCAGCCAAGATGACAGCCTAACCACAGATACGCAGTATTTT. It translates to CASSQDDSLTTDTQYF.

This clonotype was observed a few times. The CDR3 here is CASSLGDMSSYEQYF. Here the CDR3 DNA reads TGTGCCAGCAGTTTAGGGGACATGAGCTCCTACGAGCAGTACTTC. The V call is TRBV12-3 or TRBV12-4, the J call TRBJ2-7; weak D call: TRBD1 (6 bases). V was cut by 1 base and J by 0 bases, with 10 bases left in between. The CDR3 covers 15 residues.

The table lists this clonotype with a few counts. V usage is TRBV5-4 and J usage is TRBJ2-1; 16 bases map to TRBD2. Per germline, CDR1 SGHNT and CDR2 YYREEE (reference sequence). J was trimmed by 8 bases and V by 4 bases; bases with no gene match: 9. CDR3 length equals 17 residues. The DNA for the CDR3 is TGTGCCAGCAGCCCCGGGACTAGCGGGAGGGCCAACCATGAGCAGTTCTTC. Amino acids: CASSPGTSGRANHEQFF.

The rearrangement uses TRBV6-5 and TRBJ1-1; D uncertain. CDR3 length equals 15 residues. V dropped 2 bases and J dropped 1 base, with 11 bases sitting between them. Germline CDR1 reads MNHEY; CDR2 reads SVGAGI. The CDR3 DNA reads TGTGCCAGCAGTTACCACGGAATGGGGAACACTGAAGCTTTCTTT. This translates into CASSYHGMGNTEAFF.

This clonotype has more than one count but fewer than ten. The CDR3 sequence is CASSVEGNYGYTF. In DNA form, the CDR3 reads TGTGCCAGCAGTGTCGAGGGAAACTATGGCTACACCTTC. The chain recombines TRBV2 with TRBJ1-2, with D unclear. The CDR3 is 13 amino acids. CDR1 is SNHLY, CDR2 FYNNEI, per germline. V was pared by 4 bases and J by 2 bases, with 8 bases between.

Only a few counts were recorded for this clonotype. The V gene is TRBV18, the J gene TRBJ1-6; TRBD1 might be the D (5 bases). The CDR3 consists of 14 residues. Trimming cost V 1 base and J 5 bases, with 6 bases left between them. Germline V gene data show CDR1 as KGHSH and CDR2 as LQKENI. The CDR3 reads CASSPQGNNSPLHF. Here the CDR3 DNA reads TGTGCCAGCTCACCACAGGGGAATAATTCACCCCTCCACTTT.

The chain links TRBV12-3 or TRBV12-4 to TRBJ2-3, with 9 bases lining up with TRBD2. The V segment lost 5 bases and the J segment 5 bases; nucleotides outside the gene matches: 5. CDR3 length equals 14 residues. CDR3 sequence reads: CASSPRTSVDTQYF. In DNA form, the CDR3 reads TGTGCCAGCAGTCCCAGGACTAGCGTAGATACGCAGTATTTT.

This clonotype was picked up a small number of times. V usage is TRBV7-9 and J usage is TRBJ2-2; D is unclear. This CDR3 has 13 residues. Looked up from germline, CDR1 is SEHNR and CDR2 is FQNEAQ (reference sequence). Between the trimmed V and J ends, which lost 2 bases and 5 bases, there was a span of 6 bases. The CDR3 spells CASSLLRTGELFF. The DNA for the CDR3 is TGTGCCAGCAGCTTATTGCGGACCGGGGAGCTGTTTTTT.

In this sample, this clonotype turned up a few times. This chain connects TRBV2 to TRBJ1-1; D unresolved. CDR1 is SNHLY, CDR2 FYNNEI, per germline. The CDR3 has 13 amino acids. Trimming took off 0 bases at V and 9 bases at J, with 11 bases between the two ends. The CDR3: CASSEALQLKAFF. The DNA for the CDR3 is TGTGCCAGCAGTGAAGCGCTTCAATTGAAAGCTTTCTTT.

V gene TRBV24-1 combines with J gene TRBJ2-1; the D gene could be TRBD1 or TRBD2 (5 bases each). The CDR3 has 15 amino acids. Germline CDR1 KGHDR, CDR2 SFDVKD. V was trimmed by 4 bases and J by 2 bases, leaving 11 bases between them. The CDR3 nucleotides are TGTGCCACCAGTGACCCGGGACCGGCCTACAATGAGCAGTTCTTC. Its translation: CATSDPGPAYNEQFF.

The genes are TRBV10-3 and TRBJ2-1; TRBD2 matches at 7 bases. This CDR3 comprises 14 residues. V was clipped by 0 bases and J by 8 bases; unmatched bases: 4. Germline V lookup: CDR1 ENHRY, CDR2 SYGVKD. The CDR3 sequence: CAISESERGYEQFF. The CDR3 DNA follows: TGTGCCATCAGTGAGTCTGAGCGGGGATATGAGCAGTTCTTC.

The chain employs TRBV5-6 and TRBJ2-2, with a possible D match to TRBD1 (6 bases). Trimming shortened V by 3 bases and J by 3 bases, and 15 bases separated the two germline ends. Germline CDR1 reads SGHDT; CDR2 reads YYEEEE. The CDR3 runs to 16 residues. The CDR3 loop reads CASSSDSLVDTGELFF. The CDR3, as DNA: TGTGCCAGCAGCTCGGACAGCCTAGTTGACACCGGGGAGCTGTTTTTT.

The chain is built from TRBV4-1 and TRBJ2-1; TRBD2 matches 8 bases. With 2 bases clipped from V and 8 bases from J, the junction kept 11 bases outside the gene matches. The germline V gene has CDR1 MGHRA and CDR2 YSYEKL. The CDR3 loop spans 16 amino acids. The CDR3 bases are TGCGCCAGCAGCCAAAAGCGGGAGAGAGATTCCCATGAGCAGTTCTTC. Amino acid sequence: CASSQKRERDSHEQFF.